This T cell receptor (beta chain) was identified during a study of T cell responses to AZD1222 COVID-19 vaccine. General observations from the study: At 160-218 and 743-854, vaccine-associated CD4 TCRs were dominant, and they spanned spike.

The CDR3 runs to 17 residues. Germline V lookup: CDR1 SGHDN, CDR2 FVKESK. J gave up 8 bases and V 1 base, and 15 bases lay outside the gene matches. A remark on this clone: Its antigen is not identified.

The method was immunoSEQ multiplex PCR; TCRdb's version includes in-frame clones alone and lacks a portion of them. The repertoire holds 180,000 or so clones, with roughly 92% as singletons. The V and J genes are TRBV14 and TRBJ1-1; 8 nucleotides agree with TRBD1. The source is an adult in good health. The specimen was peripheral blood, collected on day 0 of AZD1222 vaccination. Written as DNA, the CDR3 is TGTGCCAGCAGCCAAGGGATACGACAGGGGAGAGTCGAAGAAGCTTTCTTT. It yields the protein CASSQGIRQGRVEEAFF.